The entry below describes one T cell receptor beta chain. What it binds is not known. This sample was taken from a study of T cell clones after liver transplantation. In the study overall: TCRbeta sequencing after a pre-transplant mixed lymphocyte reaction identified graft-donor-reactive clones, later tracked in post-transplant blood. Tolerance: complete withdrawal held at least one year, liver enzymes staying within twice normal. Study findings and constraints: In 5 of 8 subjects, circulating graft-donor-reactive CD4 TCRbeta sequences fell significantly after transplant. Small, mixed patient groups and varying post-transplant times limit these conclusions.

CDR1 is SGDLS and CDR2 is YYNGEE in the germline V gene. CDR3 length equals 15 residues. Deletions cut 4 bases from V and 0 bases from J, with 11 bases between. The table came from immunoSEQ multiplex PCR; TCRdb's copy has only in-frame clones and leaves some out. The sample gives roughly 80,000 clones, 70% to 85% of which show up once; approximately 0.45% is in the top ten. Sequenced material: CD4+ T cells from blood, taken 45 to 47 months after liver transplant. The gene calls are TRBV9 and TRBJ2-1; tentatively, D is TRBD1 (6 bases). The receptor was isolated from a human patient who received a liver transplant. Certain T cells may be donor cells from the graft. The CDR3 nucleotides read TGTGCCAGCAGCCCCCTGACAGGCTCCTACAATGAGCAGTTCTTC. It encodes CASSPLTGSYNEQFF.